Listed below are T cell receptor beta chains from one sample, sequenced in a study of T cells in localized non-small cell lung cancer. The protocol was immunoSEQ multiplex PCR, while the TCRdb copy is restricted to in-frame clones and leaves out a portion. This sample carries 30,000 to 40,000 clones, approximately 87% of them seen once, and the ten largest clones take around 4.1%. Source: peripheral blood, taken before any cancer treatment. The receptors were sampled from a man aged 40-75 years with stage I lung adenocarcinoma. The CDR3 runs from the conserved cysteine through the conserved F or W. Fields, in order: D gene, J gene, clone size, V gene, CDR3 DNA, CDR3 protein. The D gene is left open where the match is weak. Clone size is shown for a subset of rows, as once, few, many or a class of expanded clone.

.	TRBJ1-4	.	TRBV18	TGTGCCAGCTCTTTGGGGCGCGCGGATAATGAAAAACTGTTTTTT	CASSLGRADNEKLFF
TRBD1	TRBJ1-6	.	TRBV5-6	TGTGCCAGCAGCTCCTCGGGACAGCTTTCACCCCTCCACTTT	CASSSSGQLSPLHF
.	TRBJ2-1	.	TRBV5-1	TGCGCCAGCAGCTTGGCAACTAGCAAAAATGAGCAGTTCTTC	CASSLATSKNEQFF
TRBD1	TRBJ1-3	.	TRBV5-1	TGCGCCAGCAGCACCGGGACAGGGGGCCCTTACTCTGGAAACACCATATATTTT	CASSTGTGGPYSGNTIYF
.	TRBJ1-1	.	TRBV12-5	TGTGCTAGCGGGGCGGAGATGGGGGGCTTGAACACTGAAGCTTTCTTT	CASGAEMGGLNTEAFF
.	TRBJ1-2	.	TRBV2	TGTGCCAGCAGTGAAGCGCTTCGGGGGGGGCTAGGCTACACCTTC	CASSEALRGGLGYTF
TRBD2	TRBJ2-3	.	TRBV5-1	TGCGCCAGCAGCTTGCGGAATCTAGCGGGGGATACGCAGTATTTT	CASSLRNLAGDTQYF
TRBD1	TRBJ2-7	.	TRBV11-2	TGTGCCAGCAGCGGGACAGGCTACGAGCAGTACTTC	CASSGTGYEQYF
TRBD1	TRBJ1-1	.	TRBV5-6	TGTGCCAGCACCTTCGGCGTCCCCGAACAGGGGGCCACTGAAGCTTTCTTT	CASTFGVPEQGATEAFF
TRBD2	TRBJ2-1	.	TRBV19	TGTGCCAGTAGTATGAGCGGGGCCGGCAATAACAATGAGCAGTTCTTC	CASSMSGAGNNNEQFF
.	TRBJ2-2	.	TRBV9	TGTGCCAGCGGCGAGGGGAACACCGGGGAGCTGTTTTTT	CASGEGNTGELFF
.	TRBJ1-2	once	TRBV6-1	TGTGCCAGCATCCCTACCGGGAGGGAGGGGAGCTACACCTTC	CASIPTGREGSYTF
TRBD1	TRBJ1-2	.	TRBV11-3	TGTGCCAGCAGCTTAGATAGAGGAGAGCAGACAGGGGTCTATGGCTACACCTTC	CASSLDRGEQTGVYGYTF
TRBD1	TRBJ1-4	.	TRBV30	TGTGCCTGGAGTCTGGGACAGGGGGGTGGTGAAAAACTGTTTTTT	CAWSLGQGGGEKLFF
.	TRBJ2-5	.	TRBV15	TGTGCCACCAGCAGAGATGAAGTAGGAGGTACGTGGCACCAAGAGACCCAGTACTTC	CATSRDEVGGTWHQETQYF
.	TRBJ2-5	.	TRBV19	TGTGCCAGTAGTCTGAACAGGGAGACCCAGTACTTC	CASSLNRETQYF
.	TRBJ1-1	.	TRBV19	TGTGCCACCGGCCCTCGGGCTGAAGCTTTCTTT	CATGPRAEAFF
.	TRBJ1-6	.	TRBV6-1	TGTGCCAGCAGTGACCTCACTTCCTATAATTCACCCCTCCACTTT	CASSDLTSYNSPLHF